This T cell receptor (beta chain) stems from a study of CD8 T cells in Susac syndrome. Whole-study findings and limits: The study found that Susac CD8+ clonal expansion peaked in TEMRA cells and active patients.

This CDR3 has 12 amino acids. Trimming cost V 5 bases and J 6 bases, with 11 bases left between them. The germline CDR1 and CDR2 sequences are LGHDT and YNNKEL (reference sequence). This clonotype was observed a single time. Its antigen remains unidentified. An amount of RNA that ranged from roughly 0.5 to 1 ug was reverse transcribed with random hexamers. TCRdb called the immunoSEQ multiplex PCR reads again in MiXCR, with one record for every CDR3 protein. The sample lists under 200,000 distinct CDR3 sequences, 95% seen once, with around 0.16% in the top ten. Sequencing of TCR beta was undertaken in CD8+ and CD4+ T cells derived from blood.

This TCR derives from a human donor with Susac syndrome. Sequencing was performed on CD8+ T cells from PBMCs. This chain uses TRBV3-1 with TRBJ2-7, with unresolved D. CDR3 nucleotides: TGTGCCAGCAGCGGAAGGAGTTTCGAGCAGTACTTC. It encodes CASSGRSFEQYF.